These T cell receptor beta chains were read from a single sample in a study of CD8+CD57+ T cells in acquired aplastic anemia. TCRdb reprocessed the reads with MiXCR, giving one entry per CDR3 protein. The sample comprises a few hundred thousand distinct CDR3 sequences, roughly three fifths of which are singletons, and 6.5% to 10% rests with the top ten. The source material was sorted CD4+, CD8+, or CD8+CD57+ T cells (not recorded which) from PBMCs. These receptors were taken from a human donor with severe aplastic anemia or a healthy control (not recorded which). CDR3s include the opening cysteine and the closing phenylalanine or tryptophan. A D gene is named only where the DNA matches it firmly. Where a row states a size, it is once, few, many or the class of an expanded clone; other rows omit it.

j_gene,d_gene,abundance,v_gene,CDR3nt,CDR3aa
TRBJ2-3,-,-,TRBV6-4,TGTGCCAGCAGTGAGAGTGGGGGGACCTCCGGAGATACGCAGTATTTT,CASSESGGTSGDTQYF
TRBJ2-7,-,few,TRBV20-1,TGCAGTGCTGGCGCTCGCTACGAGCAGTACTTC,CSAGARYEQYF
TRBJ2-1,TRBD1,-,TRBV2,TGTGCCAGCCGGGACAGGGGGCGAGGTGAGCAGTTCTTC,CASRDRGRGEQFF
TRBJ1-6,-,few,TRBV7-6,TGTGCCAGCAGCTTAGCGCGGCAGGAGAATTCACCCCTCCACTTT,CASSLARQENSPLHF
TRBJ2-3,TRBD2,-,TRBV12-3/TRBV12-4,TGTGCCAGCAGTCGCGGACTAGCGGGGGCCGACCGCACAGATACGCAGTATTTT,CASSRGLAGADRTDTQYF
TRBJ1-1,-,-,TRBV7-3,TGTGCCAGCAGCCCGACGGGAGGGGATAACACTGAAGCTTTCTTT,CASSPTGGDNTEAFF
TRBJ2-3,TRBD1,-,TRBV5-1,TGCGCCAGCAGCACCCAGGACCGGACAGGGGGTCAGGATACGCAGTATTTT,CASSTQDRTGGQDTQYF
TRBJ2-7,-,once,TRBV7-9,TGTGCCAGCAGCTTAGAAGACGGCTTCTACGAGCAGTACTTC,CASSLEDGFYEQYF
TRBJ2-5,-,once,TRBV12-3/TRBV12-4,TGTGCCAGCAGTTTCGCGACTCACTTAGGGACCCAGTACTTC,CASSFATHLGTQYF
TRBJ2-5,TRBD2,-,TRBV15,TGTGCCACCAGCAGAGGGGGACTAGCGGGAGTTCAGGGAAAGACCCAGTACTTC,CATSRGGLAGVQGKTQYF
TRBJ1-2,-,many,TRBV19,TGTGCCAGCGCGGTAGCAGCAGCTAACTATGGCTACACCTTC,CASAVAAANYGYTF
TRBJ2-6,-,few,TRBV2,TGTGCCAGCAGGGTTTATGGTGGGGCCAACGTCCTGACTTTC,CASRVYGGANVLTF
TRBJ1-1,-,many,TRBV6-2/TRBV6-3,TGTGCCAGCAGACAGGAAAACACTGAAGCTTTCTTT,CASRQENTEAFF
TRBJ1-4,-,-,TRBV20-1,TGCAGTGCTAGAGATCGTGCGGAGACAGACGAAAAACTGTTTTTT,CSARDRAETDEKLFF
TRBJ2-7,-,many,TRBV3-1,TGTGCCAGCAGCCTAAGGGACAAGACCTACGAGCAGTACTTC,CASSLRDKTYEQYF
TRBJ2-7,TRBD1,many,TRBV6-6,TGTGCCAGCAGTTCCCCGGACAGGGGCACCTACGAGCAGTACTTC,CASSSPDRGTYEQYF
TRBJ1-4,-,-,TRBV2,TGTGCCAGCGCAGCTTATCAAGATGAAAAGCTGTTTTTT,CASAAYQDEKLFF
TRBJ1-1,-,-,TRBV5-1,TGCGCCAGCAGGGAACCGGGACCGACGAACACCGAAGCTTTCTTT,CASREPGPTNTEAFF
TRBJ2-5,TRBD2,-,TRBV20-1,TGCAGTGCTACGACTAGCGGGGCTTATGAGACCCAGTACTTC,CSATTSGAYETQYF
TRBJ2-1,-,-,TRBV2,TGTGTCAGCAGTGTGAGCGATTACAATGAGCAGTTCTTC,CVSSVSDYNEQFF
TRBJ2-1,TRBD1,-,TRBV12-3/TRBV12-4,TGTGCCAGCAGTTTCCCAGGACTTAGGGGGCACAATGAGCAGTTCTTC,CASSFPGLRGHNEQFF
TRBJ2-1,-,few,TRBV4-1,TGCGCCAGCAGCAACAATGAGCAGTTCTTC,CASSNNEQFF
TRBJ2-5,-,-,TRBV12-3/TRBV12-4,TGTACTAGCAGTTTAATCGGGGGAAGTGAGACCCAGTACTTC,CTSSLIGGSETQYF
TRBJ2-5,-,many,TRBV25-1,TGTGCCAGCAGTGATTACACAGGGCGCCAAGAGACCCAGTACTTC,CASSDYTGRQETQYF
TRBJ1-6,-,-,TRBV25-1,TGTGCCAGCAGTGTGGGCCTGAATTCACCCCTCCACTTT,CASSVGLNSPLHF
TRBJ1-2,-,once,TRBV29-1,TGCAGCGTGAGGCTTGGAGGGGTCTATGGCTACACCTTC,CSVRLGGVYGYTF